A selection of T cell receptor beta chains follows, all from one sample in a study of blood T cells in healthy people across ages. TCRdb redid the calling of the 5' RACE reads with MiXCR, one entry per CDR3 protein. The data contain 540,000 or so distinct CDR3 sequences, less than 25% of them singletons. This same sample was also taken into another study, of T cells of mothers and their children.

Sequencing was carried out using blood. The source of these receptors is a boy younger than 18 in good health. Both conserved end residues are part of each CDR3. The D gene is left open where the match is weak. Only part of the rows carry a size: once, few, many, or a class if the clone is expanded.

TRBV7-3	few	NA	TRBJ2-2	CASSSRTDANTGELFF	TGTGCCAGCAGCTCTAGGACGGACGCGAACACCGGGGAGCTGTTTTTT
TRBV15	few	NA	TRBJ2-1	CATSRDPQRAYSYNEQFF	TGTGCCACCAGCAGAGACCCACAGCGGGCCTACTCCTACAATGAGCAGTTCTTC
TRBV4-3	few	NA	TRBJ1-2	CASSQDLRGLPNTF	TGCGCCAGCAGCCAAGATCTCAGGGGACTCCCCAACACCTTC
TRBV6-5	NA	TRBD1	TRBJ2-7	CASSVGQGTDEQYF	TGTGCCAGCAGTGTAGGACAGGGGACTGACGAGCAGTACTTC
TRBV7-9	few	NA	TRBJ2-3	CASSDAGTGTDTQYF	TGTGCCAGCAGCGACGCCGGGACGGGCACAGATACGCAGTATTTT
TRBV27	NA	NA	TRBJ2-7	CASRNRVSSYEQYF	TGTGCCAGCAGGAACCGGGTTAGCTCCTACGAGCAGTACTTC
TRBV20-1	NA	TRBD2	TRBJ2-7	CSARPTGTSPYEQYF	TGCAGTGCTAGACCCACCGGGACTAGTCCCTACGAGCAGTACTTC
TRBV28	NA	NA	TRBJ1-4	CASSVHGFQSTNEKLFF	TGTGCCAGCAGTGTACATGGGTTCCAATCAACTAATGAAAAACTGTTTTTT
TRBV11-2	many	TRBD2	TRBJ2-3	CASSQAGGFTDTQYF	TGTGCCAGCAGCCAAGCGGGAGGGTTCACAGATACGCAGTATTTT
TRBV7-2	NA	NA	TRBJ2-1	CASNPRITSPEQFF	TGTGCCAGCAACCCGCGGATCACTAGCCCTGAGCAGTTCTTC
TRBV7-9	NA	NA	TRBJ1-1	CASSLTYRRLNTEAFF	TGTGCCAGCAGCTTAACGTACAGGAGACTGAACACTGAAGCTTTCTTT
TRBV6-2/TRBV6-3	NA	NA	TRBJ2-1	CASSFGREIGNNEQFF	TGTGCCAGCAGTTTCGGTCGGGAGATCGGGAACAATGAGCAGTTCTTC
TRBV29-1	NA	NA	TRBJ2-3	CSVDDPAPSTDTQYF	TGCAGCGTTGATGACCCGGCACCGAGCACAGATACGCAGTATTTT
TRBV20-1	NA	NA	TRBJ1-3	CSASGADTSGNTIYF	TGCAGTGCTAGTGGGGCCGACACCTCTGGAAACACCATATATTTT
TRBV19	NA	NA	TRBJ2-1	CASSRVGGYNEQFF	TGTGCCAGTAGTAGGGTCGGAGGGTACAATGAGCAGTTCTTC
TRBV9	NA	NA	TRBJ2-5	CASSEGGRETQYF	TGTGCCAGCAGCGAAGGGGGGCGGGAGACCCAGTACTTC
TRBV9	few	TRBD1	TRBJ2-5	CASSEDRGPQETQYF	TGTGCCAGCAGCGAAGACAGGGGGCCCCAAGAGACCCAGTACTTC
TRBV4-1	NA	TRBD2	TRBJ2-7	CASRARASGRYEQYF	TGCGCCAGCAGAGCAAGAGCTAGCGGGAGATACGAGCAGTACTTC
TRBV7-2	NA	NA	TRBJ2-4	CASSYGGRNIQYF	TGTGCCAGCAGCTACGGGGGCCGGAACATTCAGTACTTC
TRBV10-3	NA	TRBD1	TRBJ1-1	CAISGQQGIWGEAFF	TGTGCCATCAGTGGACAACAGGGGATTTGGGGTGAAGCTTTCTTT
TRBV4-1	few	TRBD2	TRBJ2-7	CASSGYSGSVNEQYF	TGCGCCAGCAGCGGATACAGCGGGAGTGTGAACGAGCAGTACTTC
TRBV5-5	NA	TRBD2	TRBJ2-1	CASSLLLAGVYNEQFF	TGTGCCAGCAGCTTGTTACTAGCGGGAGTCTACAATGAGCAGTTCTTC
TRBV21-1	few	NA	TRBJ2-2	CATHAYLGAGVGTGELFF	TGCGCCACCCATGCTTATTTGGGGGCGGGAGTGGGCACCGGGGAGCTGTTTTTT
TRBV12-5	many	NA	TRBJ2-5	CASGLYGSQETQYF	TGTGCTAGTGGTTTGTATGGCTCTCAAGAGACCCAGTACTTC
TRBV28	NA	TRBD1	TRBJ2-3	CASSPQGETDTQYF	TGTGCCAGCAGTCCCCAGGGGGAGACAGATACGCAGTATTTT
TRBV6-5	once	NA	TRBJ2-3	CASRESFAQGDTQYF	TGTGCCAGCAGGGAATCGTTCGCCCAGGGTGATACGCAGTATTTT
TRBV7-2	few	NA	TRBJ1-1	CASSLEFMTEAFF	TGTGCCAGCAGCTTAGAGTTCATGACTGAAGCTTTCTTT
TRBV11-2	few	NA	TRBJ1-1	CASRKPGRANTEAFF	TGTGCCAGCAGGAAGCCGGGTCGGGCTAACACTGAAGCTTTCTTT
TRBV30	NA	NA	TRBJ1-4	CAWGFPNEKLFF	TGTGCCTGGGGGTTCCCTAATGAAAAACTGTTTTTT
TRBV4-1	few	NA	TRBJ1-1	CASSQIAGREQGRSTETFF	TGCGCCAGCAGCCAGATAGCTGGAAGGGAACAGGGCCGGAGCACTGAAACTTTCTTT
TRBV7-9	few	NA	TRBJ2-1	CASSLPWGPTYNEQFF	TGTGCCAGCAGCTTACCCTGGGGGCCAACATACAATGAGCAGTTCTTC
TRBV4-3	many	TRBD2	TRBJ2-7	CASSQAGRTTNEQYF	TGCGCCAGCAGCCAAGCCGGGAGGACGACTAACGAGCAGTACTTC
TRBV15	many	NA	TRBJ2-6	CATSSEGGSGANVLTF	TGTGCCACCAGCAGTGAGGGGGGATCCGGGGCCAACGTCCTGACTTTC
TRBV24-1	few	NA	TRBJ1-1	CATSDLLIPQGLNTEAFF	TGTGCCACCAGTGATTTGCTAATCCCGCAGGGCCTGAACACTGAAGCTTTCTTT
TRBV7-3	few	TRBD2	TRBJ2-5	CASSFSGIHGETQYF	TGTGCCAGCAGCTTCAGCGGGATTCATGGAGAGACCCAGTACTTC
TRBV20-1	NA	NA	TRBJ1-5	CSAVQEIRQPQHF	TGCAGTGCTGTACAGGAGATCCGTCAGCCCCAGCATTTT
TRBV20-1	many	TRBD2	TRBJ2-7	CSARDTSGASYEQYF	TGCAGTGCTAGGGACACTAGCGGGGCATCCTACGAGCAGTACTTC
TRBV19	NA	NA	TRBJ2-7	CASSMAGPTYEQYF	TGTGCCAGTAGCATGGCCGGGCCCACCTACGAGCAGTACTTC
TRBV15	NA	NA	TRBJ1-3	CATSRVNDRPYSGNTIYF	TGTGCCACCAGCAGAGTCAATGACAGGCCCTACTCTGGAAACACCATATATTTT
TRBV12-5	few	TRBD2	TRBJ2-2	CASGSLAGGPSTGELFF	TGTGCTAGTGGTTCCTTAGCGGGAGGGCCGAGCACCGGGGAGCTGTTTTTT
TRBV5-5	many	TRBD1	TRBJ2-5	CASSLGGQGGETQYF	TGTGCCAGCAGCTTAGGGGGACAGGGAGGAGAGACCCAGTACTTC
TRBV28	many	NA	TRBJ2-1	CASSLVQGAYNEQFF	TGTGCCAGCAGTTTAGTCCAGGGCGCCTACAATGAGCAGTTCTTC
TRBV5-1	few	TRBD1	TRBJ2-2	CASSTTGQGTGELFF	TGCGCCAGCAGCACTACCGGACAGGGCACCGGGGAGCTGTTTTTT
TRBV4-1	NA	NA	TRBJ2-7	CASSQDGGGDKQYF	TGCGCCAGCAGCCAAGATGGGGGTGGTGACAAGCAGTACTTC
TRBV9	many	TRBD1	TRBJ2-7	CASSPRQGDSYEQYF	TGTGCCAGCAGCCCAAGACAGGGAGACTCCTACGAGCAGTACTTC